This T cell receptor beta chain was retrieved from a study of blood T cell repertoires in COVID-19. Study-level information: COVID-19 samples, acute and convalescent, were from the United States, Italy and Spain. In each case, the material was cDNA or gDNA derived from T cells, B-cell-depleted T cells, or PBMCs.

Authors' data handling: Amplification from reference gene primers served as the basis for estimated nucleated cell counts. Clones were sequenced by immunoSEQ multiplex PCR, and TCRdb holds only the in-frame ones, with some missing. The V and J calls and the clone size are those of that table, but D and trimming were determined from the DNA. Altogether 85,000 to 130,000 clones are present, 80% to 90% being singletons, with the ten largest covering around 4.8%. Losses at the gene ends were 5 bases for V and 5 bases for J; bases not matched to a gene: 3. Per germline, CDR1 SGHTA and CDR2 FQGTGA. This CDR3 is 14 amino acids long.

The material sequenced was peripheral blood. The chain employs TRBV7-3 and TRBJ2-3; 11 nucleotides align to TRBD2. The sequence was obtained from a man in his 60s with acute or convalescent COVID-19. This chain's CDR3 is CASSPGTSGDTQYF. Written as DNA, the CDR3 is TGTGCCAGCAGCCCTGGGACTAGCGGAGATACGCAGTATTTT.